This note documents a single TCR beta chain sequence. Sequenced by immunoSEQ multiplex PCR; TCRdb stores in-frame clones only, minus some. The sample consists of more than 150,000 clones, about 88% of them appearing once. This record comes from a study of blood T cell repertoires in COVID-19. The source material was peripheral blood. This sequence was found in an older man with active or convalescent COVID-19.

CDR3 residues: CASSLYGGETQYF. The CDR3 DNA is TGCGCCAGCAGCTTGTATGGGGGCGAGACCCAGTACTTC. The V and J genes are TRBV5-1 and TRBJ2-5, with D possibly TRBD1 on 6 matching bases. Trimming shortened V by 1 base and J by 5 bases, and 9 bases separated the two germline ends. This CDR3 spans 13 amino acids. Germline V gene data show CDR1 as SGHRS and CDR2 as YFSETQ.